Listed here is a single TCR beta chain. Its antigen remains unidentified. Base quality data are lacking; no much larger clone is found one base away. TCRbeta CDR3 regions were amplified from genomic DNA by means of the immunoSEQ Assay, a bias-controlled multiplex PCR. The study's processing was this. The number of nucleated cells in each sample was estimated by amplification of reference gene primers within the assay. To quantify the absolute abundance of each unique TCRbeta CDR3 rearrangement, sequence reads were collapsed and filtered. For each sample, productive Simpson clonality was calculated as the square root of Simpson's diversity index over productive rearrangements. The clones in this table, taken by TCRdb from immuneACCESS, are in-frame only. Not every clone is retained; where verified, under half of the shortfall comes from an unresolved V gene, and the cause of the rest is unknown. Clonal size and the V and J genes are those of that table, whereas D and trimming came from the DNA. The sample table contains about 30,000 clones; only one count was recorded for under 85% of them. The leading ten clones occupy 7% to 8.5% of the sample.

Whole blood was collected in K2EDTA tubes by collaborating institutions according to the institutions' own protocols. For TCRbeta analysis, collaborators shipped samples in one of three forms: frozen whole blood, isolated PBMCs, or DNA extracted from either of those sample types. Looking up the germline V gene yields CDR1 MGHRA and CDR2 YSYEKL. From its cysteine to its phenylalanine, the CDR3 spans 15 amino acids. The kept DNA is CDR3 alone, 45 bases in frame from the first base. Germline trimming amounts to 1 base on V and 4 bases on J, with 3 as the count of junction bases outside the gene matches. The data derive from a study of blood T cell repertoires in COVID-19 (dated by TCRdb to about 2020). Regarding the research as a whole: Collaborator samples came from the United States, Italy and Spain and covered acute and convalescent phases of COVID-19. The prospective study material was composed of cDNA or gDNA derived from T cells, B-cell-depleted T cells, or PBMCs. The dataset comprised deeply sampled blood TCRbeta repertoires from subjects exposed to, actively infected with, or recovered from COVID-19. The repertoires were released in a freely available public database meant as a resource for research on the immune response to SARS-CoV-2. The samples were drawn from the first 160 participants of the ongoing ImmuneRACE study and from some 1,300 subjects provided by 6 global collaborators. Sample metadata almost always included a de-identified subject ID, COVID-19 status, age in years and sex. HLA class I and class II types, where available, came from metadata supplied by the sample provider rather than from assay-based typing. Beyond this particular receptor, the publication reports: Clinical and demographic metadata were provided uncurated, with the amount varying by source and participant.

The V and J segments used are TRBV4-1 and TRBJ2-1, and 8 junctional nucleotides match TRBD2. The receptor was isolated from a woman between 65 and 79 years old with active or convalescent COVID-19. The material sequenced was peripheral blood. The sequenced DNA is TGCGCCAGCAGCCAAGGGACTAGCAGATACAATGAGCAGTTCTTC. Its coded protein is CASSQGTSRYNEQFF.